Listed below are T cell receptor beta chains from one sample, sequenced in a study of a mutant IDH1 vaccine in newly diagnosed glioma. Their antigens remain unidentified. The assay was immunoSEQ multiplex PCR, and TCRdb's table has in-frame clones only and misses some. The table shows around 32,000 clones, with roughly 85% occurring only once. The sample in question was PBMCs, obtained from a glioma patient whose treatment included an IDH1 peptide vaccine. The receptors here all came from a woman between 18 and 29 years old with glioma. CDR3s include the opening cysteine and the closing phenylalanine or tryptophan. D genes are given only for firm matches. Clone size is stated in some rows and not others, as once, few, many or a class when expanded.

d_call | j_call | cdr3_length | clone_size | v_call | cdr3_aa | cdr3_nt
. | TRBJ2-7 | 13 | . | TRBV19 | CASSISGYYEQYF | TGTGCCAGTAGTATTTCGGGTTACTACGAGCAGTACTTC
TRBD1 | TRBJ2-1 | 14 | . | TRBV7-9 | CASSQDREKNEQFF | TGTGCCAGCAGCCAGGACAGGGAGAAGAATGAGCAGTTCTTC
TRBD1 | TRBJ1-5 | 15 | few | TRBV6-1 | CASRKGAEGNQPQHF | TGTGCCAGCAGGAAGGGGGCGGAGGGAAATCAGCCCCAGCATTTT
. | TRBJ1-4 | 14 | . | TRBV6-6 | CASSQGALNEKLFF | TGTGCCAGCAGTCAGGGAGCCTTAAATGAAAAACTGTTTTTT
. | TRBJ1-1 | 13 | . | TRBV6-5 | CASKLRTNTEAFF | TGTGCCAGCAAACTAAGGACGAACACTGAAGCTTTCTTT
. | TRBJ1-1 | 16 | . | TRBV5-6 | CASSLAGTPGNTEAFF | TGTGCCAGCAGCTTGGCAGGGACACCTGGGAACACTGAAGCTTTCTTT
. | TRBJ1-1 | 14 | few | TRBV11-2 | CASSLNHGGSEAFF | TGTGCCAGCAGTCTAAACCACGGGGGCTCTGAAGCTTTCTTT
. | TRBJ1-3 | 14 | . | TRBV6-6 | CASSQGFSGNTIYF | TGTGCCAGCAGCCAGGGGTTCTCTGGAAACACCATATATTTT
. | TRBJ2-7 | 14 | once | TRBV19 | CASSIGTGTYEQYF | TGTGCCAGTAGTATCGGGACGGGAACCTACGAGCAGTACTTC
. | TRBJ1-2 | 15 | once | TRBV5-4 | CASSLEGGRNYGYTF | TGTGCCAGCAGCTTGGAGGGGGGCCGAAACTATGGCTACACCTTC
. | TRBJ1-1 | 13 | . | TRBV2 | CASSRQYFTEAFF | TGTGCCAGCAGTAGACAGTACTTCACTGAAGCTTTCTTT
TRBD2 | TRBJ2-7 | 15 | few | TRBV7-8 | CASSPERGGRDEQYF | TGTGCCAGCAGCCCCGAGCGGGGGGGGAGGGACGAGCAGTACTTC
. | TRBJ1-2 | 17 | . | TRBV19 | CASSMGRGNRRDYGYTF | TGTGCCAGTAGTATGGGAAGAGGGAATCGGAGAGACTATGGCTACACCTTC
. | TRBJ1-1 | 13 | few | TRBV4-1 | CASSQVSNTEAFF | TGCGCCAGCAGCCAAGTCAGTAACACTGAAGCTTTCTTT
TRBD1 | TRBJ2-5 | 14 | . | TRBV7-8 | CASSSTGVAETQYF | TGTGCCAGCAGCTCGACAGGGGTCGCAGAGACCCAGTACTTC
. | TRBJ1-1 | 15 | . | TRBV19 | CASSIGLTVKAEAFF | TGTGCCAGTAGTATAGGTTTGACAGTGAAAGCTGAAGCTTTCTTT
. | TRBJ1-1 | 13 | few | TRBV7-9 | CASSLGGPTEAFF | TGTGCCAGCAGCTTAGGGGGGCCGACTGAAGCTTTCTTT
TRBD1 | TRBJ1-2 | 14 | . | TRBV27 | CASSPWDRVDGYTF | TGTGCCAGCAGTCCGTGGGACAGGGTGGATGGCTACACCTTC
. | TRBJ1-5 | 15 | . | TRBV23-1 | CASSPSGDSNQPQHF | TGCGCCAGCAGTCCTTCAGGGGATAGCAATCAGCCCCAGCATTTT
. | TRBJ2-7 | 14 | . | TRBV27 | CASSFTALSYEQYF | TGTGCCAGCAGTTTTACCGCCCTTTCATACGAGCAGTACTTC
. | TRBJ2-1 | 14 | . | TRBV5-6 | CASSLGQFHNEQFF | TGTGCCAGCAGCTTAGGCCAGTTCCACAATGAGCAGTTCTTC
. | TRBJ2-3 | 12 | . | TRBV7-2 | CASSTVSDTQYF | TGTGCCAGCAGCACGGTTTCAGATACGCAGTATTTT
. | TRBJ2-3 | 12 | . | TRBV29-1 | CSVSGVVDTQYF | TGCAGCGTCTCGGGGGTAGTGGATACGCAGTATTTT
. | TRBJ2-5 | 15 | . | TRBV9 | CASSVDLKGGETQYF | TGTGCCAGCAGCGTAGATCTCAAGGGCGGAGAGACCCAGTACTTC
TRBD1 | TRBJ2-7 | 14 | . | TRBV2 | CASSGQGGGGEQYF | TGTGCCAGCAGTGGCCAAGGGGGCGGTGGCGAGCAGTACTTC
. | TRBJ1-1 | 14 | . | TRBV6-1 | CASSLVRGNTEAFF | TGTGCCAGCAGTCTAGTGAGGGGGAACACTGAAGCTTTCTTT
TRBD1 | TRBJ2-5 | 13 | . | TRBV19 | CASSRQGSETQYF | TGTGCCAGTAGTCGACAGGGGTCGGAGACCCAGTACTTC
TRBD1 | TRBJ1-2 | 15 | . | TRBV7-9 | CASSSDRGYNYGYTF | TGTGCCAGCAGCTCCGACAGGGGCTACAACTATGGCTACACCTTC
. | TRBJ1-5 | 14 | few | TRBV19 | CASSISWAGQPQHF | TGTGCCAGTAGTATCTCGTGGGCGGGTCAGCCCCAGCATTTT
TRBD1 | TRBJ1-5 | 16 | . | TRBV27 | CASSWAGQGGNQPQHF | TGTGCCAGCAGTTGGGCAGGGCAGGGGGGCAATCAGCCCCAGCATTTT
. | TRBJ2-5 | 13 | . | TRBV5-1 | CASSSEGGQTQYF | TGCGCCAGCAGCTCGGAGGGGGGGCAGACCCAGTACTTC
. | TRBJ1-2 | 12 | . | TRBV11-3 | CASSYDGVGYTF | TGTGCCAGCAGTTACGACGGGGTTGGCTACACCTTC
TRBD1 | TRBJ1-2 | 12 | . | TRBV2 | CASRGQNYGYTF | TGTGCCAGCAGGGGACAGAACTATGGCTACACCTTC
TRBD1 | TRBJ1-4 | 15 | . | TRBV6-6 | CASSYSGTGNEKLFF | TGTGCCAGCAGTTACTCGGGGACAGGGAATGAAAAACTGTTTTTT
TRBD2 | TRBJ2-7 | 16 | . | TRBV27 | CASSPSGRGGSYEQYF | TGTGCCAGCAGCCCTTCTGGACGGGGGGGTTCCTACGAGCAGTACTTC
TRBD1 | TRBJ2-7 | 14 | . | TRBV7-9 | CASSRTGASYEQYF | TGTGCCAGCAGCCGGACAGGGGCCTCCTACGAGCAGTACTTC
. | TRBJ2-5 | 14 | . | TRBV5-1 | CASSLVDPQETQYF | TGCGCCAGCAGCTTGGTGGACCCACAAGAGACCCAGTACTTC
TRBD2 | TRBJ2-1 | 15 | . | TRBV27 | CASSLGLGRGGEQFF | TGTGCCAGCAGTTTGGGTCTGGGTCGGGGGGGTGAGCAGTTCTTC
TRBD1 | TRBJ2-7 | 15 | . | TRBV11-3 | CASSPRQGLTYEQYF | TGTGCCAGCAGCCCCCGACAGGGTCTGACCTACGAGCAGTACTTC
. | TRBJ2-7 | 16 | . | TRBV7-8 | CASSLSQGNTGYEQYF | TGTGCCAGCAGCTTATCCCAGGGAAACACAGGCTACGAGCAGTACTTC
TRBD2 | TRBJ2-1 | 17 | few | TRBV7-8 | CASSLGWEEGRGNEQFF | TGTGCCAGCAGCTTAGGCTGGGAAGAGGGGAGGGGAAATGAGCAGTTCTTC
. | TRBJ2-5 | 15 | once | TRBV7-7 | CASSLAPGYQETQYF | TGTGCTAGCAGCTTAGCGCCGGGTTACCAAGAGACCCAGTACTTC
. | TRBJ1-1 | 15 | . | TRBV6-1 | CASLPLGWRASEAFF | TGTGCCAGCTTACCTTTAGGGTGGAGGGCCTCAGAAGCTTTCTTT
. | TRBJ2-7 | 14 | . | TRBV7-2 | CASSLAGSSYEQYF | TGTGCCAGCAGCTTAGCGGGGAGCTCCTACGAGCAGTACTTC
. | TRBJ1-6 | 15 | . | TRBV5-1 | CASSSRGRGESPLHF | TGCGCCAGCAGCTCGAGGGGCAGGGGTGAATCACCCCTCCACTTT
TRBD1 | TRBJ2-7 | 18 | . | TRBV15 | CATSRDKHGTGRIYEQYF | TGTGCCACCAGCAGAGATAAACACGGGACAGGGAGGATCTACGAGCAGTACTTC
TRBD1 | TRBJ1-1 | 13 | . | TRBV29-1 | CSVVEGANTEAFF | TGCAGCGTTGTCGAGGGGGCGAACACTGAAGCTTTCTTT
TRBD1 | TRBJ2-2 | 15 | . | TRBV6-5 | CASNVGQGWTGELFF | TGTGCCAGCAACGTAGGACAGGGATGGACCGGGGAGCTGTTTTTT
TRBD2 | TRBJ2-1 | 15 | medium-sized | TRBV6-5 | CASSILAGSYNEQFF | TGTGCCAGCAGTATCTTAGCGGGAAGCTACAATGAGCAGTTCTTC
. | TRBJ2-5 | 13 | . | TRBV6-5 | CASSYTLKETQYF | TGTGCCAGCAGTTATACTCTCAAAGAGACCCAGTACTTC
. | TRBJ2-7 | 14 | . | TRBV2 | CASREDGGLDEQYF | TGTGCCAGCAGGGAAGATGGTGGGCTGGACGAGCAGTACTTC
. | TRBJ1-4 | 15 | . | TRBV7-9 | CASSPHLPGNEKLFF | TGTGCCAGCAGCCCACACCTACCCGGTAATGAAAAACTGTTTTTT
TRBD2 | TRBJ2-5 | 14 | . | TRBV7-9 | CASSLRLAQETQYF | TGTGCCAGCAGCTTGCGACTAGCGCAAGAGACCCAGTACTTC
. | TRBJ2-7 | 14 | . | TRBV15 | CATSRDFSPYEQYF | TGTGCCACCAGCAGAGATTTCTCCCCATACGAGCAGTACTTC
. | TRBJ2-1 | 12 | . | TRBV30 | CAWSVLMNEQFF | TGTGCCTGGAGTGTACTAATGAATGAGCAGTTCTTC